Presented here are 9 T cell receptor beta chains from one specimen sequenced in a study of regulatory T cells in long-lasting Graves disease. Regarding time point: newly diagnosed GD, antithyroid drugs for less than 3 months. Generation of the TCR library employed RNA extracted from PBMCs. Arm-PCR of CDR3 regions and iRepertoire HTBI primers were used to build TCR beta libraries. Using its own MiXCR run on the multiplex PCR reads, TCRdb lists one record per CDR3 protein. Here the sample spans over 300,000 distinct CDR3 sequences, 15% to 18% being singletons. Source: peripheral blood mononuclear cells (PBMCs), taken at new diagnosis, from a patient treated with antithyroid drugs. These receptors were collected from a female donor with Graves disease.

There are a few counts of this clonotype. The V and J genes are TRBV29-1 and TRBJ2-7; the D is unclear. Trimming stripped 6 bases from V and 0 bases from J, with 12 bases between. Germline lookup yields CDR1 SQVTM and CDR2 ANQGSEA. The CDR3 is 13 residues long. The DNA for the CDR3 is TGCAGCGTGTTGTGGCACAGCTCCTACGAGCAGTACTTC. Amino acids: CSVLWHSSYEQYF.

This clonotype was seen only a few times. This likely traces to a read error, being one base from a far larger clone. The chain joins TRBV11-2 to TRBJ2-3; a possible D gene is TRBD2 (5 bases). Germline V gives CDR1 SGHAT, CDR2 FQNNGV. The V and J ends lost 6 bases and 5 bases respectively, with 21 bases between them. The CDR3 covers 16 residues. The CDR3 DNA follows: TGTGCCAGCAGTGAGTTCCCGTCCGGGGAAAAAGATACGCAGTATTTT. Translating gives CASSEFPSGEKDTQYF.

This clonotype was seen more than once but under ten times. The chain employs TRBV6-2 or TRBV6-3 and TRBJ1-5, with D unresolved. The length of the CDR3 is 14 residues. Trimming took 0 bases from V and 6 from J, leaving 9 bases between them. Germline V gene data show CDR1 as MNHEY and CDR2 as SVGEGT. The chain's CDR3 is CASSYSTKTQPQHF. The CDR3 DNA reads as TGTGCCAGCAGTTACTCCACAAAAACTCAGCCCCAGCATTTT.

In the case of this clonotype: At one end the junction does not follow the germline gene, possibly because of a read error. This chain links TRBV25-1 with TRBJ1-1; 8 positions match TRBD1. The CDR3 covers 14 residues. CDR1 and CDR2 from the germline V gene are MGHDK and SYGVNS. The CDR3 DNA reads TGTGTCAGCAGTGCTCCCGACACAGGGGGTAGGGGTTTCTTT. Protein: CVSSAPDTGGRGFF.

The chain recombines TRBV12-3 or TRBV12-4 with TRBJ1-1, with D unclear. There are 13 residues in the CDR3. Between the trimmed V and J ends, which lost 3 bases and 4 bases, there was a span of 9 bases. CDR3 nucleotide sequence: TGTGCCAGCAGTTTTTGGCAAAGCACTGAAGCTTTCTTT. It yields the protein CASSFWQSTEAFF.

V gene TRBV5-4 combines with J gene TRBJ1-1, with TRBD1 matching 9 bases. After removal of 4 bases from V and 1 base from J, the junction contained 14 bases not matched to a gene. CDR1 is SGHNT, CDR2 YYREEE, per germline (reference sequence). This CDR3 region has 18 residues. CDR3 coding DNA: TGTGCCAGCAGCCAGACCGGGACAGGGCGCGCCAAGAACACTGAAGCTTTCTTT. It yields the protein CASSQTGTGRAKNTEAFF.

This clonotype was counted at least ten times. V gene TRBV12-3 or TRBV12-4 combines with J gene TRBJ2-3; D is undetermined. The CDR3 sequence is 12 residues long. V dropped 7 bases and J dropped 6 bases, with 11 bases sitting between them. The CDR3 coding sequence is TGTGCCAGCACCTCAGCGAGGGATACGCAGTATTTT. The encoded protein is CASTSARDTQYF.

This clonotype was picked up many times. This rearrangement joins TRBV2 to TRBJ2-5; D not resolved. Germline V CDR1 and CDR2: SNHLY, FYNNEI. V was shortened by 6 bases and J by 4 bases, with 6 bases between the two germline ends. CDR3 size: 11 residues. This CDR3 reads CASRVRETQYF. CDR3 nucleotide sequence: TGTGCCAGCAGAGTCCGAGAGACCCAGTACTTC.

This chain uses TRBV7-9 with TRBJ1-1; 11 bases are shared with TRBD1. V trimming: 11 bases; J trimming: 5 bases; junction bases outside the gene matches: 13. There are 15 residues in the CDR3. Germline CDR1 is SEHNR and CDR2 is FQNEAQ (reference sequence). In DNA, the CDR3 is TGTGCCTGCTCTGGGGACGGGACAGGGGGGACTGAAGCTTTCTTT. Translated, it gives CACSGDGTGGTEAFF.